This is a list of T cell receptor beta chains from one sample in a study of identical twins. TCRdb redid the calling of the 5' RACE reads with MiXCR, one entry per CDR3 protein. The sample shows around 1.7 million distinct CDR3 sequences, under 35% of them seen only once. Sequenced input: cord blood. The receptor set was obtained from a newborn girl in good health. CDR3s leave out the opening cysteine and the closing phenylalanine or tryptophan.

v_call: TRBV9; cdr3_aa: ASSVSFGGETQY
v_call: TRBV4-1; cdr3_aa: ASSRSREGVDTQY
v_call: TRBV11-2; cdr3_aa: ASSFAGGPSDTQY
v_call: TRBV27; cdr3_aa: ASSLRAGGPYEQY
v_call: TRBV10-3; cdr3_aa: AISDPGPNTEAF
v_call: TRBV3-1; cdr3_aa: ASSQDWQGEQF
v_call: TRBV20-1; cdr3_aa: SAKHSGGAYNEQY
v_call: TRBV4-1; cdr3_aa: ASSRQIYSNQPQH
v_call: TRBV7-9; cdr3_aa: ASSLDLGTSGDNEQF
v_call: TRBV10-3; cdr3_aa: AISPTSGGLYEQY
v_call: TRBV2; cdr3_aa: ATREEGHQETQY
v_call: TRBV12-3/TRBV12-4; cdr3_aa: ASSLGLARGETQF
v_call: TRBV5-1; cdr3_aa: ASSLAQSGTQY
v_call: TRBV10-3; cdr3_aa: AISFRDRANYGYT
v_call: TRBV5-8; cdr3_aa: ASSLGWALYNEQY
v_call: TRBV7-2; cdr3_aa: ASSSTGKVTEAF
v_call: TRBV14; cdr3_aa: ASSHPDREDYGYT
v_call: TRBV12-3/TRBV12-4; cdr3_aa: ASSLARESYEQY
v_call: TRBV4-2; cdr3_aa: ASSFAGGRETQY
v_call: TRBV4-2; cdr3_aa: ASSEPRAYEQY
v_call: TRBV10-3; cdr3_aa: AISSRPGTGTGELF
v_call: TRBV4-1; cdr3_aa: ASSHLQGVTEAF
v_call: TRBV9; cdr3_aa: ASSVGQSYGYT